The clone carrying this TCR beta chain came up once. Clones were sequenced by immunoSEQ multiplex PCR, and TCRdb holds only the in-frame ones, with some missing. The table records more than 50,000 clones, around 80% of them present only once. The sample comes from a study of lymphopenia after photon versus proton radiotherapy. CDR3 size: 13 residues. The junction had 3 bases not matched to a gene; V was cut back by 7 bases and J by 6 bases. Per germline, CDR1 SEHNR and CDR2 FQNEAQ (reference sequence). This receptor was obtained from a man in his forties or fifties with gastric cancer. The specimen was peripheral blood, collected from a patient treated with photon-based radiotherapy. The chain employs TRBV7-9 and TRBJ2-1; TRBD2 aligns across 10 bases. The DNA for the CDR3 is TGTGCCAGCACCCTAGCGGGAGCCAATGAGCAGTTCTTC. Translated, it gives CASTLAGANEQFF.